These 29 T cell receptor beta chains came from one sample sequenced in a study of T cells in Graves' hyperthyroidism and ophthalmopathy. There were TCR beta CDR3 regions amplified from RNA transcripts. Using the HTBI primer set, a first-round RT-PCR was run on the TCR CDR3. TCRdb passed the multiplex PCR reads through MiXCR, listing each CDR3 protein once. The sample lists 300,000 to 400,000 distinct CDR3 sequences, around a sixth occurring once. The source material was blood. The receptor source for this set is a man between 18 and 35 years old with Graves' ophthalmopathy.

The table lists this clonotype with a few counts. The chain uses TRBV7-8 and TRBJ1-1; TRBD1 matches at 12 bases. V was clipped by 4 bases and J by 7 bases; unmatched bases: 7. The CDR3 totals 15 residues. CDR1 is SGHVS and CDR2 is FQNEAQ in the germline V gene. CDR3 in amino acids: CASSSGGDRGLEAFF. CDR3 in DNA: TGTGCCAGCAGCTCGGGGGGGGACAGGGGGCTTGAAGCTTTCTTT.

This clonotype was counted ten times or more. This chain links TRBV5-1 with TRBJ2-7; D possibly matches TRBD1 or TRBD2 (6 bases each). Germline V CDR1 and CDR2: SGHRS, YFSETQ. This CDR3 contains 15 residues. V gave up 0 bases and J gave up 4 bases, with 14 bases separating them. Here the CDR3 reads CASSLERGGPYEQYF. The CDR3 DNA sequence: TGCGCCAGCAGCTTGGAACGTGGGGGGCCTTACGAGCAGTACTTC. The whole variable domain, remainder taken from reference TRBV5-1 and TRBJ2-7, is KAGVTQTPRYLIKTRGQQVTLSCSPISGHRSVSWYQQTPGQGLQFLFEYFSETQRNKGNFPGRFSGRQFSNSRSEMNVSTLELGDSALYLCASSLERGGPYEQYFGPGTRLTVT.

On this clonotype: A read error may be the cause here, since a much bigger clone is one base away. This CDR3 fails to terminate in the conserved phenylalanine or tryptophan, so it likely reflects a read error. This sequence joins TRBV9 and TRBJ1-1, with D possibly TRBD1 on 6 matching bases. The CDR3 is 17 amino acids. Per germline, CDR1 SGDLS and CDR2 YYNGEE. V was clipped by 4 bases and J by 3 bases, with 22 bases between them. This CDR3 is CASSLLAGVRWDTEAFL. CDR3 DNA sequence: TGTGCCAGCAGCTTGCTTGCAGGGGTGAGATGGGACACTGAAGCTTTCCTT.

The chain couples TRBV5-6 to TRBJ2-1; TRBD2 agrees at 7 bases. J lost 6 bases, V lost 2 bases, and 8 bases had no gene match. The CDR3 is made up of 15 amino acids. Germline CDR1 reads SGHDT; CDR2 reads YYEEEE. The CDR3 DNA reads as TGTGCCAGCAGCTTCTTCGAGCGGGGTTTCAATGAGCAGTTCTTC. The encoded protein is CASSFFERGFNEQFF. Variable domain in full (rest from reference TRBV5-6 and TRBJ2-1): DAGVTQSPTHLIKTRGQQVTLRCSPKSGHDTVSWYQQALGQGPQFIFQYYEEEERQRGNFPDRFSGHQFPNYSSELNVNALLLGDSALYLCASSFFERGFNEQFFGPGTRLTVL.

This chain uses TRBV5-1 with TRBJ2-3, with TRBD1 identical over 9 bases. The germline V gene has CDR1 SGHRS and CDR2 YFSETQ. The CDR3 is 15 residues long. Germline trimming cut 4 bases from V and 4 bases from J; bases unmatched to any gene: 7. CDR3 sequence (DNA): TGCGCCAGCAGCCCACAGGGGGCGAGGGCAGATACGCAGTATTTT. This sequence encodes CASSPQGARADTQYF.

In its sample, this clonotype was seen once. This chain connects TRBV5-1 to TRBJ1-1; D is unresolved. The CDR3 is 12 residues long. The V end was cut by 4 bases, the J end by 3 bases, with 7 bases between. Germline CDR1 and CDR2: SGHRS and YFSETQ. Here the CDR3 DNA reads TGCGCCAGCAGCAGTTCTCACACTGAAGCTTTCTTT. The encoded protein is CASSSSHTEAFF.

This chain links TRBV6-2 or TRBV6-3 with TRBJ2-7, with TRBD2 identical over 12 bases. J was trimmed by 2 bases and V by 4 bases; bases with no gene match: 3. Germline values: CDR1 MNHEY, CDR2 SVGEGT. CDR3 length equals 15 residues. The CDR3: CASSSTSGGPYEQYF. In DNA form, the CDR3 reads TGTGCCAGCAGTTCGACTAGCGGGGGCCCCTACGAGCAGTACTTC.

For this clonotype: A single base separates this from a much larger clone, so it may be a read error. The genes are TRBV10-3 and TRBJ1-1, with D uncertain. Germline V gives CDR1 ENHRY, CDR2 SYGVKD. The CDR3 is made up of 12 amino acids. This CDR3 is CAISERNTEASF. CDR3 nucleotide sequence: TGTGCCATCAGTGAGCGGAACACTGAAGCTTCCTTT.

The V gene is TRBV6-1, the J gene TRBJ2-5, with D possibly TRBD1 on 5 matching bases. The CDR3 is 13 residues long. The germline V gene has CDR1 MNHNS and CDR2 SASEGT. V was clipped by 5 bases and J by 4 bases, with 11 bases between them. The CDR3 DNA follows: TGTGCCAGCAGTCTGACAGTTATAGAGACCCAGTACTTC. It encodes CASSLTVIETQYF.

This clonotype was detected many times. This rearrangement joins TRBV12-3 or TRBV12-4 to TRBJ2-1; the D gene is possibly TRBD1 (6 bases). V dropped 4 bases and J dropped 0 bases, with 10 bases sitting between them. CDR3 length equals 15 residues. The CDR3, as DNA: TGTGCCAGCAGTTCCAGGGGTACCTCCTACAATGAGCAGTTCTTC. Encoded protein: CASSSRGTSYNEQFF.

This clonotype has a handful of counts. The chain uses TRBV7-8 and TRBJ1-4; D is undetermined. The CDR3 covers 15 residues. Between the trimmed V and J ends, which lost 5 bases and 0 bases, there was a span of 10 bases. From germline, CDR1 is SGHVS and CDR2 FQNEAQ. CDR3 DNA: TGTGCCAGCAGCCACAACCCTGCAACTAATGAAAAACTGTTTTTT. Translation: CASSHNPATNEKLFF.

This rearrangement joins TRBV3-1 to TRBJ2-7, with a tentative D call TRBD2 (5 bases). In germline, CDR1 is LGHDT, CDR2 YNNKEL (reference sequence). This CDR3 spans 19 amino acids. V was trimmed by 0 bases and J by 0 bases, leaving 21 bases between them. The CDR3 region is CASSQESEENFFSSYEQYF. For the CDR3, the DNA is TGTGCCAGCAGCCAAGAGTCGGAGGAGAATTTTTTCAGCTCCTACGAGCAGTACTTC.

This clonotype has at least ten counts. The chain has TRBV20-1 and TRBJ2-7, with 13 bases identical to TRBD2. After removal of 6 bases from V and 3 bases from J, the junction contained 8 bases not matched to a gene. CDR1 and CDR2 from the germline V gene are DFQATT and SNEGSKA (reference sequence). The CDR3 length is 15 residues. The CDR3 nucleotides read TGCAGTGCCCAGGTGACTAGCGGGGGGTTCTACGAGCAGTACTTC. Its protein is CSAQVTSGGFYEQYF.

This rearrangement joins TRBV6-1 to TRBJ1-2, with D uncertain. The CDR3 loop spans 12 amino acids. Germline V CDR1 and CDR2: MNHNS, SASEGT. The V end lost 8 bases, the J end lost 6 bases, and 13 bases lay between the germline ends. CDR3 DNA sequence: TGTGCCAGCCGTAGTTATATGGATGGCTACACCTTC. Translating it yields CASRSYMDGYTF.

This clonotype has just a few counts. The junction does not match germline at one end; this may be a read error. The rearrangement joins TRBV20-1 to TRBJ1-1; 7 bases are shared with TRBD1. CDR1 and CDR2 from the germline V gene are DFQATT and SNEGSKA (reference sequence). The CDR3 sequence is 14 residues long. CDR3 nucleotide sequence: TGCGGTGCTTCGAAGACAGGGCTGAACACTGAAGCTTTCTTT. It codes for CGASKTGLNTEAFF.

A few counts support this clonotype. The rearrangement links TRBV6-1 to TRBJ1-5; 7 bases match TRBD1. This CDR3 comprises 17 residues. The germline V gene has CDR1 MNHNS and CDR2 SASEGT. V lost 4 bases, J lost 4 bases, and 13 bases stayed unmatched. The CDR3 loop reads CASSAARTLQGNQPQHF. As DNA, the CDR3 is TGTGCCAGCAGTGCCGCTCGAACGTTACAGGGGAATCAGCCCCAGCATTTT.

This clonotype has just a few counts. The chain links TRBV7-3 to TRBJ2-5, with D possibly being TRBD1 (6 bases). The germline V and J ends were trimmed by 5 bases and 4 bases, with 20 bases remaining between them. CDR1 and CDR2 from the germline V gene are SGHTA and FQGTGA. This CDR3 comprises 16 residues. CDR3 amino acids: CASSPTATGIGETQYF. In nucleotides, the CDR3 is TGTGCCAGCAGCCCAACCGCCACAGGGATAGGAGAGACCCAGTACTTC. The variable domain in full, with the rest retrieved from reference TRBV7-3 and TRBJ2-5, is GAGVSQTPSNKVTEKGKYVELRCDPISGHTALYWYRQSLGQGPEFLIYFQGTGAADDSGLPNDRFFAVRPEGSVSTLKIQRTERGDSAVYLCASSPTATGIGETQYFGPGTRLLVL.

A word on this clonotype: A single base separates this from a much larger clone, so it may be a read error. This CDR3 is CAGSLVGRYEQYF. CDR3 DNA: TGCGCCGGCAGCTTGGTTGGCAGATACGAGCAGTACTTC. The chain employs TRBV5-1 and TRBJ2-7; D is undetermined. The CDR3 is 13 residues long. Germline assignment: CDR1 SGHRS and CDR2 YFSETQ.

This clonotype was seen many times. In nucleotides, the CDR3 is TGTGCCAGCAGCGTCGGGACAGGGGTGACTTACTATGGCTACACCTTC. This codes for CASSVGTGVTYYGYTF. This chain joins TRBV9 and TRBJ1-2; 10 bases align to TRBD1. Trimming took 2 bases from V and 3 from J; bases not matched to a gene: 7. Germline V gene lookup returns CDR1 SGDLS and CDR2 YYNGEE. The CDR3 totals 16 residues.

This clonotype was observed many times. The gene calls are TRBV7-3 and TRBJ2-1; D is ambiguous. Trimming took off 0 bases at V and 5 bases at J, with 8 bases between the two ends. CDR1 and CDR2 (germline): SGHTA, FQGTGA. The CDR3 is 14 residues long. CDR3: CASSLTIGHNEQFF. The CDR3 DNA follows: TGTGCCAGCAGCTTAACGATAGGGCACAATGAGCAGTTCTTC. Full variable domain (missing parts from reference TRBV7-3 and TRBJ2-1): GAGVSQTPSNKVTEKGKYVELRCDPISGHTALYWYRQSLGQGPEFLIYFQGTGAADDSGLPNDRFFAVRPEGSVSTLKIQRTERGDSAVYLCASSLTIGHNEQFFGPGTRLTVL.

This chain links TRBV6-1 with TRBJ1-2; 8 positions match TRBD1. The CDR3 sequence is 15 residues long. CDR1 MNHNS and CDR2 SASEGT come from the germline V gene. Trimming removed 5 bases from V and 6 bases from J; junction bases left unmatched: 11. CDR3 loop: CASSWDPRTGHGYTF. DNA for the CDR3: TGTGCCAGCAGTTGGGACCCTAGGACAGGGCATGGCTACACCTTC.

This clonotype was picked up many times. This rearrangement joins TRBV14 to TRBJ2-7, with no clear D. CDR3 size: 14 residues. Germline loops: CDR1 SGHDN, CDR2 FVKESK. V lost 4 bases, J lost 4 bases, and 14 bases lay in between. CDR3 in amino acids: CASSLTNNVYEQYF. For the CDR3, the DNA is TGTGCCAGCAGCCTTACGAACAATGTTTACGAGCAGTACTTC. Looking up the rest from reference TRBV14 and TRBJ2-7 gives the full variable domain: EAGVTQFPSHSVIEKGQTVTLRCDPISGHDNLYWYRRVMGKEIKFLLHFVKESKQDESGMPNNRFLAERTGGTYSTLKVQPAELEDSGVYFCASSLTNNVYEQYFGPGTRLTVT.

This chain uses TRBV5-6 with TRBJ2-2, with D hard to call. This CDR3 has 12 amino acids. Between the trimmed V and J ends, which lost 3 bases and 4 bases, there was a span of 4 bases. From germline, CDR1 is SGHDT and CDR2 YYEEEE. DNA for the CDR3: TGTGCCAGCAGCTCCCCCACCGGGGAGCTGTTTTTT. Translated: CASSSPTGELFF.

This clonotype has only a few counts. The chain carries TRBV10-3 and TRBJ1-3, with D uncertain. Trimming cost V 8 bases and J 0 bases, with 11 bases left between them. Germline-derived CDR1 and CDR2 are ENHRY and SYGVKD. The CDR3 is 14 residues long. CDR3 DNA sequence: TGTGCCATCCGGAGGACGGGCTCTGGAAACACCATATATTTT. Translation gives CAIRRTGSGNTIYF.

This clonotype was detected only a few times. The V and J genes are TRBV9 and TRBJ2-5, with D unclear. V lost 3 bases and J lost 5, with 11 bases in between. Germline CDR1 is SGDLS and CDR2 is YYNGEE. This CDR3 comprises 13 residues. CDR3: CASSDSGFETQYF. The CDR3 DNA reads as TGTGCCAGCAGCGATTCAGGTTTTGAGACCCAGTACTTC.

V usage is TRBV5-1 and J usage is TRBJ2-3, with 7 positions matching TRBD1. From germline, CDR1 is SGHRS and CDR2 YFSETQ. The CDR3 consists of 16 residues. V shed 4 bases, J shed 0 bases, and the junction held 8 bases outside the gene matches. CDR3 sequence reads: CASSTQGQLSTDTQYF. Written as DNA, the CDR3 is TGCGCCAGCAGCACCCAGGGACAGCTCAGCACAGATACGCAGTATTTT.

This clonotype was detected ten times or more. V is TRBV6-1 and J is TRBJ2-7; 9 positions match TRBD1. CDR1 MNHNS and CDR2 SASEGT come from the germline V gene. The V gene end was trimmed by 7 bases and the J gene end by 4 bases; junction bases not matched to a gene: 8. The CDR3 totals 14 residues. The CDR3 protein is CASKFGTGLYEQYF. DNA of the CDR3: TGTGCCAGCAAATTTGGGACAGGGCTGTACGAGCAGTACTTC.

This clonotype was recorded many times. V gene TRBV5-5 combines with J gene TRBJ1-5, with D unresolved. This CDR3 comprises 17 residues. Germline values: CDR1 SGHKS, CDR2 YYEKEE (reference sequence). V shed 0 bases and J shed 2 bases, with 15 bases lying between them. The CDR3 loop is CASSLVDESFGNQPQHF. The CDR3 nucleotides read TGTGCCAGCAGCTTGGTTGACGAAAGTTTCGGCAATCAGCCCCAGCATTTT.

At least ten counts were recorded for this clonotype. The chain's CDR3 is CASSPGTVTTEAFF. DNA of the CDR3: TGCGCCAGCAGCCCCGGGACAGTGACTACTGAAGCTTTCTTT. The gene calls are TRBV5-1 and TRBJ1-1; 7 bases line up with TRBD1. Germline CDR1 reads SGHRS; CDR2 reads YFSETQ. This CDR3 is 14 amino acids long. Losses at the gene ends were 4 bases for V and 5 bases for J; bases not matched to a gene: 8.